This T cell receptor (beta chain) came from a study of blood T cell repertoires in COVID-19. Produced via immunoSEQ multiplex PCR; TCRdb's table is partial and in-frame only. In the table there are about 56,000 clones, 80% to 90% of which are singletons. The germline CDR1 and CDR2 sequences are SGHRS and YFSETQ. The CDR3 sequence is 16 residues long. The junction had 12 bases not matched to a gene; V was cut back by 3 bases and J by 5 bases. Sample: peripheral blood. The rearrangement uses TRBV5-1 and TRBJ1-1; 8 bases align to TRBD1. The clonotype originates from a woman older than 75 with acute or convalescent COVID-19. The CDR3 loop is CASSSGRGQVLTEAFF. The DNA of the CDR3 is TGCGCCAGCAGCTCTGGACGGGGACAGGTTTTGACTGAAGCTTTCTTT.